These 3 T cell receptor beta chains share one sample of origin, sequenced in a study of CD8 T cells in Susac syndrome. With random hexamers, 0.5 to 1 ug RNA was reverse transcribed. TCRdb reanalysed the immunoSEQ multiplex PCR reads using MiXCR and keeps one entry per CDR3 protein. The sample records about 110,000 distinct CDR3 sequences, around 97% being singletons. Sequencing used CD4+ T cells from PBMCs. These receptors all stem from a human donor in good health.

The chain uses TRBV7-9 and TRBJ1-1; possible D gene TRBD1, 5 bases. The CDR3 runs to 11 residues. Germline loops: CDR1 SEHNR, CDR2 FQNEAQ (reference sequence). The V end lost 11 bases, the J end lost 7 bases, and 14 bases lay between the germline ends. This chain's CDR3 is CAGGYGGEAFF. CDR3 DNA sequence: TGTGCCGGAGGATATGGGGGTGAAGCTTTCTTT.

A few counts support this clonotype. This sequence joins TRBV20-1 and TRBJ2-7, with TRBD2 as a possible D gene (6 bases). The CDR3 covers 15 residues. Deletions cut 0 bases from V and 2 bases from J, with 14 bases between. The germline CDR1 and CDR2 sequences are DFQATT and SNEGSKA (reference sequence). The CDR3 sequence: CSARDRVGGPYEQYF. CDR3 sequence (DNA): TGCAGTGCTAGAGATCGGGTGGGGGGACCCTACGAGCAGTACTTC.

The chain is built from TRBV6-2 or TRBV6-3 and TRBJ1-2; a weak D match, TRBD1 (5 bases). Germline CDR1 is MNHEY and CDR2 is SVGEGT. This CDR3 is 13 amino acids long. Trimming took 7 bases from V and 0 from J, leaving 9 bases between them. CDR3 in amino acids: CASNPTANYGYTF. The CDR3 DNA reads TGTGCCAGCAACCCGACAGCTAACTATGGCTACACCTTC.